This record covers a single T cell receptor (beta chain). No cognate antigen has been identified for it. No base quality information exists; no much larger clone differs at one position. The sample belongs to a study of T cell changes during pregnancy in multiple sclerosis (dated by TCRdb to between 2018 and 2020). Looking at the study overall: In women with multiple sclerosis, the researchers looked at how the T cell repertoire shifted as pregnancy progressed.

V is reduced by 4 bases and J by 0 bases, leaving a spacing of 7 bases between them. CDR3 length: 15 amino acids, cysteine to phenylalanine. Just the 45-base CDR3 DNA is kept, in frame starting at base 1. The CDR1 and CDR2 encoded by the germline V gene are SGHTA and FQGNSA. The method was the immunoSEQ multiplex PCR assay. Drawn from immuneACCESS, this table holds only the in-frame rearrangements with V and J called that TCRdb kept. Clones are partly lost; checked studies trace under half to an unresolved V gene and leave the rest unexplained. The sample table shows about 120,000 clones, and approximately 95% are seen once. Clones ranked in the top ten supply approximately 6.2% of the sample.

The sequences come from peripheral blood, collected before pregnancy. The TCR comes from a female donor with multiple sclerosis, enrolled in a pregnancy study. Recombination joined TRBV7-2 with TRBJ2-6; too little of a D gene remains to name it. The CDR3 here reads CASSSRLSGANVLTF. Here is the DNA: TGTGCCAGCAGCTCGCGCCTCTCTGGGGCCAACGTCCTGACTTTC.